The 8 T cell receptor beta chains reported below all come from one sample, sequenced in a study of beta chain features in type 1 diabetes (dated by TCRdb to 2016 to 2018). What the authors observed across the whole study: Type 1 diabetes patients showed a moderate but significant shortening of TCRB CDR3 length in all four CD4+ subsets.

No cognate antigen is known for these TCRs. Library preparation employed the immunoSEQ multiplex PCR assay. The High Capacity cDNA Reverse Transcription Kit was used to reverse transcribe all of the isolated RNA, meaning that expressed TCRB transcripts were what got sequenced. TCRdb took this table from immuneACCESS and kept in-frame rearrangements with V and J called. Such tables lack part of the clones; where checked against another copy, unresolved V genes explain under half of the gap, and the rest is unexplained. Within this sample are about 280,000 clones, with approximately 16% of them counted one time only. Jointly, the top ten make up more than 0.015% of the sample. Sequencing was performed on naive CD4+ T cells from blood. The cell subset or site label, as the study defines it: true naive CD4+ T cells. These receptors came from a man aged 18 to 29 with type 1 diabetes.

The CDR3 loop reads CASSSSRDRGTNEKLFF. CDR3 nucleotide sequence: TGCGCCAGCAGCTCCTCCCGCGACAGGGGGACTAATGAAAAACTGTTTTTT. The J gene is TRBJ1-4, the V gene TRBV5-1; 9 nucleotides line up with TRBD1. The length of the CDR3 is 17 residues. The ends lost 3 bases at V and 2 bases at J; junction bases unmatched: 8. Germline CDR1 and CDR2: SGHRS and YFSETQ.

V and J are TRBV15 and TRBJ2-7; 9 nucleotides line up with TRBD2. Per the germline V gene, CDR1 is LNHNV and CDR2 is YYDKDF (reference sequence). Germline trimming cut 0 bases from V and 3 bases from J; bases unmatched to any gene: 3. The CDR3 runs 15 residues. CDR3 DNA: TGTGCCACCAGCAGAGAGAAGCGGGAGGTCTACGAGCAGTACTTC. Protein sequence: CATSREKREVYEQYF.

This clone was counted between two and nine times. The genes are TRBV7-2 and TRBJ1-2; D might be TRBD1 (5 bases). Trimming shortened V by 0 bases and J by 8 bases, and 16 bases separated the two germline ends. Per the germline V gene, CDR1 is SGHTA and CDR2 is FQGNSA. There are 15 residues in the CDR3. CDR3 nucleotides: TGTGCCAGCAGCTTAGCCCCCGCGGGGCGGCGAGGCTACACCTTC. As protein: CASSLAPAGRRGYTF.

This chain links TRBV4-1 with TRBJ2-6; the D gene is possibly TRBD2 (6 bases). The CDR3 is 20 amino acids. Looked up from germline, CDR1 is MGHRA and CDR2 is YSYEKL. V dropped 4 bases and J dropped 0 bases, with 22 bases sitting between them. The CDR3 here is CASSRVPVGSGNSGANVLTF. CDR3 DNA: TGCGCCAGCAGCCGGGTCCCAGTGGGTAGCGGCAACTCTGGGGCCAACGTCCTGACTTTC.

The rearrangement joins TRBV6-5 to TRBJ1-1, with a tentative D call TRBD1 (6 bases). With 5 bases removed from V and 3 bases from J, the gap between germline ends came to 13 bases. This CDR3 region has 14 residues. Germline-derived CDR1 and CDR2 are MNHEY and SVGAGI. Here the CDR3 reads CASSPDRRYTEAFF. The CDR3, as DNA: TGTGCCAGCAGTCCAGACAGGCGGTACACTGAAGCTTTCTTT.

The V and J genes are TRBV28 and TRBJ2-7; TRBD1 is a possible D gene (6 bases). Germline V gene data show CDR1 as MDHEN and CDR2 as SYDVKM. The ends were cut back, 4 bases at V and 2 bases at J, with 9 bases in the middle. This CDR3 has 13 amino acids. CDR3 DNA: TGTGCCAGCAGTTACAGGGATACCTACGAGCAGTACTTC. Protein: CASSYRDTYEQYF.

The genes are TRBV5-1 and TRBJ2-5; TRBD1 matches 7 bases. This CDR3 contains 15 residues. V dropped 5 bases and J dropped 1; count of bases not matched to a gene: 8. The germline V gene encodes CDR1 SGHRS and CDR2 YFSETQ. The CDR3 nucleotides are TGCGCCAGCAGGACCGGGACAGCAACCCAAGAGACCCAGTACTTC. It is translated as CASRTGTATQETQYF.

J is TRBJ2-7 and V is TRBV19; 10 bases agree with TRBD2. Trimming at V came to 5 bases and at J to 2 bases, leaving 6 bases not matched to a gene. This CDR3 is built from 15 residues. Germline V gives CDR1 LNHDA, CDR2 SQIVND (reference sequence). In DNA, the CDR3 is TGTGCCAGTAGTCCTAGCGGGGGAAGGACCTACGAGCAGTACTTC. Amino acids: CASSPSGGRTYEQYF.